Each of the 23 T cell receptor beta chains below was sequenced from the same sample in a study of blood T cells in healthy people across ages. It was with a sample-barcoded 5' primer and a J-beta primer mix that a second PCR of about 6 to 12 cycles was run. TCRdb fed the 5' RACE reads into MiXCR, producing one record per CDR3 protein. The sample shows 1.5 million to 2 million distinct CDR3 sequences, roughly 30% of them seen only once. Sequencing was performed on blood. The receptors were gathered from a woman in her twenties or thirties in good health.

This clonotype occurred a few times. The J gene is TRBJ2-2, the V gene TRBV11-2; the match to TRBD1 covers 7 bases. J was trimmed by 5 bases and V by 8 bases; bases with no gene match: 5. Germline CDR1 SGHAT, CDR2 FQNNGV. The CDR3 runs to 13 residues. In nucleotides, the CDR3 is TGTGCCAGCGGTTGGGACAGAACCGGGGAGCTGTTTTTT. Protein sequence: CASGWDRTGELFF.

This clonotype was seen only a few times. The V gene is TRBV7-9, the J gene TRBJ1-4; D not resolved. The CDR3 is made up of 13 amino acids. The germline V and J ends were trimmed by 7 bases and 4 bases, with 10 bases remaining between them. Germline values: CDR1 SEHNR, CDR2 FQNEAQ (reference sequence). The CDR3 loop is CASKSSLNEKLFF. DNA of the CDR3: TGTGCCAGCAAATCATCGCTTAATGAAAAACTGTTTTTT.

In regard to this clonotype: A single base separates this from a much larger clone, so it may be a read error. V is TRBV20-1 and J is TRBJ2-3, with unresolved D. The CDR3 loop spans 13 amino acids. CDR1 DFQATT and CDR2 SNEGSKA come from the germline V gene (reference sequence). The CDR3 here is CGASIGPTDTQYF. CDR3 DNA: TGCGGAGCTAGTATCGGGCCCACAGATACGCAGTATTTT.

The genes are TRBV15 and TRBJ2-3, with D perhaps matching TRBD1 or TRBD2 (7 bases each). CDR3 length equals 16 residues. Germline V gene data show CDR1 as LNHNV and CDR2 as YYDKDF (reference sequence). The V gene lost 6 bases and the J gene lost 2 bases, with 18 bases spanning the gap. Here the CDR3 DNA reads TGTGCCACCAGGAAGGGGGGGCAGGGGGACACAGATACGCAGTATTTT. Amino acid sequence: CATRKGGQGDTDTQYF. Supplemented by reference TRBV15 and TRBJ2-3, the full variable domain reads DAMVIQNPRYQVTQFGKPVTLSCSQTLNHNVMYWYQQKSSQAPKLLFHYYDKDFNNEADTPDNFQSRRPNTSFCFLDIRSPGLGDTAMYLCATRKGGQGDTDTQYFGPGTRLTVL.

The chain couples TRBV28 to TRBJ1-5; 7 bases are shared with TRBD1. Germline V lookup: CDR1 MDHEN, CDR2 SYDVKM. J gave up 3 bases and V 7 bases, and 12 bases lay outside the gene matches. This CDR3 comprises 16 residues. The DNA for the CDR3 is TGTGCCAGCAACGGACCCGGGACAGACTACAATCAGCCCCAGCATTTT. This sequence encodes CASNGPGTDYNQPQHF.

The genes are TRBV18 and TRBJ1-1, with D maybe TRBD1 (6 bases). This CDR3 contains 15 residues. Germline V lookup: CDR1 KGHSH, CDR2 LQKENI. V lost 3 bases and J 0 bases, leaving 11 bases between the germline ends. As DNA, the CDR3 is TGTGCCAGCTCACCCCGGGAGGGGGTGAACACTGAAGCTTTCTTT. It translates to CASSPREGVNTEAFF.

V usage is TRBV29-1 and J usage is TRBJ2-3, with unresolved D. The CDR3 spans 13 residues. In germline, CDR1 is SQVTM, CDR2 ANQGSEA. Between the trimmed V and J ends, which lost 3 bases and 1 base, there was a span of 8 bases. The CDR3 bases are TGCAGCGTTGAGGTGCAACGCACAGATACGCAGTATTTT. As protein: CSVEVQRTDTQYF.

The rearrangement uses TRBV12-3 or TRBV12-4 and TRBJ2-7; D call uncertain. V was cut by 8 bases and J by 4 bases, with 9 bases left in between. This CDR3 region has 11 residues. The CDR3 loop is CASGSRYEQYF. CDR3 DNA sequence: TGTGCCAGCGGCTCGAGATACGAGCAGTACTTC.

In regard to this clonotype: A read error is possible here, since a much larger clone lies one base away. This chain links TRBV10-1 with TRBJ2-1, with D tentatively TRBD1 or TRBD2 (5 bases each). The germline V and J ends were trimmed by 2 bases and 10 bases, with 15 bases remaining between them. The CDR3 has 14 amino acids. Germline V gene sequence: CDR1 WNHNN, CDR2 SYGVQD (reference sequence). The DNA of the CDR3 is TGCGCCAGCAGTGAGCCAGGGAGCTCCTACGAGCAGTTCTTC. Its protein product is CASSEPGSSYEQFF.

The chain carries TRBV25-1 and TRBJ1-1; a weak D match, TRBD1 (5 bases). The CDR3 has 13 residues. V was trimmed by 6 bases and J by 8 bases, leaving 16 bases between them. Looked up from germline, CDR1 is MGHDK and CDR2 is SYGVNS. CDR3: CASSPQVRKEAFF. The CDR3 nucleotides are TGTGCCAGCAGCCCACAGGTCCGCAAGGAAGCTTTCTTT.

In the case of this clonotype: This likely comes from a read error, as the CDR3 has no conserved phenylalanine or tryptophan at its end. V is TRBV20-1 and J is TRBJ1-6; TRBD1 matches 10 bases. The germline gives CDR1 DFQATT, CDR2 SNEGSKA (reference sequence). CDR3 size: 15 residues. V lost 3 bases and J lost 10; bases outside the gene matches: 9. The DNA of the CDR3 is TGCAGTGCTAGTATAAGGGAGACAGGGGGCTCACCCCTCCACTAT. This translates into CSASIRETGGSPLHY.

This clonotype has a handful of counts. The chain links TRBV20-1 to TRBJ2-7, with TRBD2 matching 7 bases. The CDR3 sequence is 14 residues long. In germline, CDR1 is DFQATT, CDR2 SNEGSKA (reference sequence). The V and J ends lost 6 bases and 7 bases, in that order; junction bases with no gene match: 15. The CDR3 DNA sequence: TGCAGTGCGGTCGCCGGGACTACCTTCTTAGAGCAGTACTTC. This gives the protein CSAVAGTTFLEQYF.

This clonotype appeared many times. V gene TRBV7-2 combines with J gene TRBJ2-1; no clear D gene. V lost 2 bases to trimming and J lost 5 bases, with 4 bases between them. The CDR3 contains 12 residues. Germline CDR1 is SGHTA and CDR2 is FQGNSA. CDR3 nucleotide sequence: TGTGCCAGCAGCTTACAAAACAATGAGCAGTTCTTC. Encoded protein: CASSLQNNEQFF.

Details on this clonotype: A much larger clone is a single base away; this may be a read error. The chain has TRBV24-1 and TRBJ2-1; no clear D gene. CDR3 size: 13 residues. The V gene lost 4 bases and the J gene lost 10 bases, with 13 bases spanning the gap. Germline V gene lookup returns CDR1 KGHDR and CDR2 SFDVKD. The CDR3 DNA is TGTGCCACCAGTGAGCGTCGGCGGAGAGAGCAGTTCTTC. This translates into CATSERRRREQFF.

This clonotype was seen only a few times. V usage is TRBV11-1 and J usage is TRBJ2-1, with TRBD1 matching over 7 bases. This CDR3 contains 15 residues. Germline V CDR1 and CDR2: SGHAT, FQDESV (reference sequence). After removal of 5 bases from V and 5 bases from J, the junction contained 9 bases not matched to a gene. The CDR3 sequence is CASSPGQETHNEQFF. CDR3 nucleotide sequence: TGTGCCAGCAGCCCCGGACAGGAGACCCACAATGAGCAGTTCTTC.

CDR3 in DNA: TGTGCCAGCAGCATTGTGAGCTATGGCTACACCTTC. This sequence encodes CASSIVSYGYTF. The chain uses TRBV21-1 and TRBJ1-2. TRBV21-1 is termed a pseudogene. The CDR3 covers 12 residues.

This clonotype was counted a few times. This chain joins TRBV20-1 and TRBJ2-5; 7 positions match TRBD2. CDR3 length equals 15 residues. Germline loops: CDR1 DFQATT, CDR2 SNEGSKA (reference sequence). With V trimmed by 0 bases and J by 2 bases, 6 bases remained unmatched. DNA of the CDR3: TGCAGTGCTAGAGACGGGGGGTCTACTCAAGAGACCCAGTACTTC. Encoded protein: CSARDGGSTQETQYF.

This clonotype appeared a few times. The chain has TRBV11-1 and TRBJ2-3; D may be TRBD1 or TRBD2 (5 bases each). V gave up 3 bases and J gave up 0 bases, with 13 bases separating them. The germline gives CDR1 SGHAT, CDR2 FQDESV (reference sequence). CDR3 size: 16 residues. In nucleotides, the CDR3 is TGTGCCAGCAGCTTTGGCCCGGGGCAAAGCACAGATACGCAGTATTTT. It specifies CASSFGPGQSTDTQYF. The full variable domain, in which reference TRBV11-1 and TRBJ2-3 provide the parts outside the CDR3, is EAEVAQSPRYKITEKSQAVAFWCDPISGHATLYWYRQILGQGPELLVQFQDESVVDDSQLPKDRFSAERLKGVDSTLKIQPAELGDSAMYLCASSFGPGQSTDTQYFGPGTRLTVL.

This clonotype has just a few counts. The chain employs TRBV11-2 and TRBJ1-2; TRBD1 might be the D (5 bases). The CDR3 covers 15 residues. The V gene lost 4 bases and the J gene lost 8 bases, with 20 bases spanning the gap. The germline V gene encodes CDR1 SGHAT and CDR2 FQNNGV. DNA of the CDR3: TGTGCCAGCAGCTCCCCGAGGGACCGGGCAAAGGGCTACACCTTC. It specifies CASSSPRDRAKGYTF.

The chain uses TRBV18 and TRBJ1-6, with D maybe TRBD1 (6 bases). The CDR3 totals 17 residues. The V gene's germline CDR1 is KGHSH and CDR2 LQKENI. V was cut by 4 bases and J by 4 bases, with 17 bases left in between. CDR3 in amino acids: CASSLTGTSRYNSPLHF. The CDR3 DNA reads as TGTGCCAGCTCACTGACCGGGACATCTCGGTATAATTCACCCCTCCACTTT. The full variable domain, completed using reference TRBV18 and TRBJ1-6, is NAGVMQNPRHLVRRRGQEARLRCSPMKGHSHVYWYRQLPEEGLKFMVYLQKENIIDESGMPKERFSAEFPKEGPSILRIQQVVRGDSAAYFCASSLTGTSRYNSPLHFGNGTRLTVT.

This clonotype was seen ten or more times. The chain combines TRBV20-1 with TRBJ2-5; D perhaps matches TRBD2 (6 bases). The germline CDR1 and CDR2 sequences are DFQATT and SNEGSKA (reference sequence). V dropped 7 bases and J dropped 5 bases, with 14 bases sitting between them. The CDR3 contains 12 residues. The CDR3 nucleotides are TGCAGTGTACGGAGGGTGGAGGAGACCCAGTACTTC. Amino acids: CSVRRVEETQYF.

This chain links TRBV29-1 with TRBJ2-1; D tentatively reads TRBD1 or TRBD2 (6 bases each). The CDR3 totals 15 residues. Trimming removed 0 bases from V and 8 bases from J, with 17 bases in between. Germline CDR1 is SQVTM and CDR2 is ANQGSEA. The CDR3 loop is CSVEEDSRGAHEQFF. The CDR3 region has the DNA TGCAGCGTTGAAGAGGACTCTAGGGGGGCCCATGAGCAGTTCTTC.

This clonotype was seen at least ten times. The V and J genes are TRBV6-6 and TRBJ2-4; 7 bases line up with TRBD1. J was trimmed by 7 bases and V by 11 bases; bases with no gene match: 8. Germline V gives CDR1 MNHNY, CDR2 SVGAGI (reference sequence). The CDR3 is 12 amino acids. The CDR3 sequence is CASRTGGNIQYF. For the CDR3, the DNA is TGTGCCTCCCGGACAGGCGGGAACATTCAGTACTTC.